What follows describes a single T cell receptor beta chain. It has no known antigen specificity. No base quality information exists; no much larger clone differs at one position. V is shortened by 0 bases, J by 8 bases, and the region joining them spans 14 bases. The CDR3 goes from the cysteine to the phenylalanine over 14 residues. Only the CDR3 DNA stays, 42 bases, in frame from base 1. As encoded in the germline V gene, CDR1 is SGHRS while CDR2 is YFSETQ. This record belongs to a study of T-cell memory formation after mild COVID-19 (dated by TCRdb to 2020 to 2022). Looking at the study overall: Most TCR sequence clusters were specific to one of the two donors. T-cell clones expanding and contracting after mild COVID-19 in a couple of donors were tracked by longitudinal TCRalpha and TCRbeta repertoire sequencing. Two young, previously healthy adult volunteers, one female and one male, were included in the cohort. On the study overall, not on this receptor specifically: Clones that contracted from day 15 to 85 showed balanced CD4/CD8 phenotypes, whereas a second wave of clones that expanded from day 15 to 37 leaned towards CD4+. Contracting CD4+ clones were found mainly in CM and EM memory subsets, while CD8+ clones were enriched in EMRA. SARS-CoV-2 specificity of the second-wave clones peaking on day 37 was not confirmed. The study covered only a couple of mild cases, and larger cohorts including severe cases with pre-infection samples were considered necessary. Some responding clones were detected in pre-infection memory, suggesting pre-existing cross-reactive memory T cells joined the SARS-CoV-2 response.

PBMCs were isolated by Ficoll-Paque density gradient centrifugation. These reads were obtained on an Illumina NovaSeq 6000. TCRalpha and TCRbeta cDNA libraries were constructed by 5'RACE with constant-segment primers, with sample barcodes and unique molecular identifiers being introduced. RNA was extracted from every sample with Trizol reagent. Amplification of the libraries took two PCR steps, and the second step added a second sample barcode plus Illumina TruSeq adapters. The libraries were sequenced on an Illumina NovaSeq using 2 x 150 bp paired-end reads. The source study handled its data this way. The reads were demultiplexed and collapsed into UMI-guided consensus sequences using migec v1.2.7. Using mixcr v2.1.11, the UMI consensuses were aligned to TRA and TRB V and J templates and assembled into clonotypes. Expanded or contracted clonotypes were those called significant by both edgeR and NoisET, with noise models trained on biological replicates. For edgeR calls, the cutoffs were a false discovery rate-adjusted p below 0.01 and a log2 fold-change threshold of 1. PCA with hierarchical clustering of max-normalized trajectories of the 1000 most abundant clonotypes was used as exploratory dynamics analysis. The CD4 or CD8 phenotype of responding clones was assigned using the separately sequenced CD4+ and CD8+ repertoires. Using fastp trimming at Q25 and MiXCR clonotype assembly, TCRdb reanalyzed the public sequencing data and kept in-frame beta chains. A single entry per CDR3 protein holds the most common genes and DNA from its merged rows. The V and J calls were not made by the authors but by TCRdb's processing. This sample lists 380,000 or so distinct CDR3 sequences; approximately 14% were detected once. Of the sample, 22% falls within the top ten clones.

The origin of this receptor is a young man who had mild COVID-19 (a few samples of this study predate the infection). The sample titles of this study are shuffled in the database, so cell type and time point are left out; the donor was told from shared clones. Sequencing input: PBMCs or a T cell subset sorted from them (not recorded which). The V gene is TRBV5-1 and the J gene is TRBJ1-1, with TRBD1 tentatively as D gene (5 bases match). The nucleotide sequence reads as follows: TGCGCCAGCAGCTTGGCTTCCGGGACGGGGGAAGCTTTCTTT. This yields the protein CASSLASGTGEAFF.